The 25 T cell receptor beta chains given below trace back to one sample, sequenced in a study of blood T cell repertoires in COVID-19. Sequenced by immunoSEQ multiplex PCR; TCRdb stores in-frame clones only, minus some. The sample carries a few hundred thousand clones, over 75% recorded once. Input material: peripheral blood. These receptors were collected from a man aged 50-60 years with active or convalescent COVID-19.

This clone was found a few times. J is TRBJ1-2 and V is TRBV10-3; D is ambiguous. Germline V CDR1 and CDR2: ENHRY, SYGVKD. Trimming removed 4 bases from V and 4 bases from J, with 10 bases in between. The CDR3 has 13 amino acids. Written as DNA, the CDR3 is TGTGCCATCAGTGTCGAGGGCCGCTATGGCTACACCTTC. It specifies CAISVEGRYGYTF.

This chain connects TRBV19 to TRBJ1-3; D is ambiguous. CDR1 is LNHDA, CDR2 SQIVND, per germline (reference sequence). The V gene lost 1 base and the J gene lost 2 bases, with 9 bases spanning the gap. The CDR3 has 15 amino acids. CDR3 residues: CASSIGGFTGNTIYF. CDR3 nucleotides: TGTGCCAGTAGTATAGGAGGGTTCACTGGAAACACCATATATTTT.

This clone was recorded once. V is TRBV3-1 (or the pseudogene TRBV3-2) and J is TRBJ2-3; the D gene is possibly TRBD2 (6 bases). V lost 7 bases and J 6 bases, leaving 14 bases between the germline ends. Germline-derived CDR1 and CDR2 are LGHDT and YNNKEL (reference sequence). The length of the CDR3 is 13 residues. The DNA of the CDR3 is TGTGCCAGCACCGCAAGCGGGCGGGATACGCAGTATTTT. Translating it yields CASTASGRDTQYF.

This clone was found once. The J gene is TRBJ2-7, the V gene TRBV6-2 or TRBV6-3; 14 nucleotides line up with TRBD2. Per the germline V gene, CDR1 is MNHEY and CDR2 is SVGEGT. CDR3 length: 16 amino acids. Trimming at V came to 2 bases and at J to 5 bases, leaving 5 bases not matched to a gene. The CDR3 spells CASSYMGLAGEHEQYF. CDR3 sequence (DNA): TGTGCCAGCAGTTACATGGGACTAGCGGGAGAACACGAGCAGTACTTC.

The chain links TRBV6-1 to TRBJ1-5; 7 positions match TRBD1. CDR3 size: 17 residues. The germline V gene encodes CDR1 MNHNS and CDR2 SASEGT. V trimming: 4 bases; J trimming: 8 bases; junction bases outside the gene matches: 17. This chain's CDR3 is CASSGEFRGYGGEPQHF. The CDR3 DNA follows: TGTGCCAGCAGTGGAGAATTCAGGGGGTACGGGGGAGAGCCCCAGCATTTT.

The CDR3, as DNA: TGTGCCAGCTCACCAGGCGAAGAGGGAGGGAGGCCCCAGCATTTT. It codes for CASSPGEEGGRPQHF. The J gene is TRBJ1-5, the V gene TRBV18; D unresolved. V lost 2 bases and J lost 9, with 17 bases in between. CDR1 is KGHSH and CDR2 is LQKENI in the germline V gene. The CDR3 totals 15 residues.

The rearrangement uses TRBV3-1 (or the pseudogene TRBV3-2) and TRBJ1-6, with D uncertain. V was pared by 2 bases and J by 7 bases, with 6 bases between. The CDR3 is 13 amino acids. Germline CDR1 reads LGHDT; CDR2 reads YNNKEL (reference sequence). CDR3 loop: CASSQLSNSPLHF. Written as DNA, the CDR3 is TGTGCCAGCAGCCAACTTTCGAATTCACCCCTCCACTTT.

The J gene is TRBJ1-5, the V gene TRBV30, with unresolved D. CDR1 and CDR2 (germline): GTSNPN, SVGIG (reference sequence). Between the trimmed V and J ends, which lost 1 base and 3 bases, there was a span of 7 bases. The CDR3 runs to 13 residues. CDR3 sequence (DNA): TGTGCCTGGAGTGCGAGAGACAATCAGCCCCAGCATTTT. This gives the protein CAWSARDNQPQHF.

The chain employs TRBV19 and TRBJ1-5; 8 bases line up with TRBD1. The V gene end was trimmed by 11 bases and the J gene end by 2 bases; junction bases not matched to a gene: 8. This CDR3 has 14 residues. CDR1 and CDR2 (germline): LNHDA, SQIVND (reference sequence). CDR3 DNA: TGTGCCGCAAGCCCACAGGGGGGCAATCAGCCCCAGCATTTT. This codes for CAASPQGGNQPQHF.

In its sample, this clone was seen a few times. This chain joins TRBV6-5 and TRBJ2-7, with a possible D match to TRBD1 (6 bases). CDR1 and CDR2 (germline): MNHEY, SVGAGI. This CDR3 region has 12 residues. Trimming cost V 10 bases and J 7 bases, with 17 bases left between them. CDR3 protein: CATRTAPWEQYF. The CDR3 DNA reads as TGTGCCACCCGGACAGCCCCCTGGGAGCAGTACTTC.

The chain is built from TRBV6-8 and TRBJ2-1, with a tentative D call TRBD2 (6 bases). Germline lookup yields CDR1 MNHGY and CDR2 SAAAGT. The CDR3 contains 16 residues. Trimming removed 6 bases from V and 0 bases from J, with 15 bases in between. CDR3 sequence reads: CASRKSGSLSYNEQFF. DNA for the CDR3: TGTGCCAGCAGGAAAAGCGGGTCCCTCTCCTACAATGAGCAGTTCTTC.

V gene TRBV5-1 combines with J gene TRBJ1-3; 10 positions match TRBD1. Unmatched junction bases numbered 5, after V lost 4 bases and J lost 1 base. Germline-derived CDR1 and CDR2 are SGHRS and YFSETQ. There are 16 residues in the CDR3. CDR3 in DNA: TGCGCCAGCAGCGGGGGGACAGGGGAATCTGGAAACACCATATATTTT. This sequence encodes CASSGGTGESGNTIYF. Full variable domain (missing parts from reference TRBV5-1 and TRBJ1-3): KAGVTQTPRYLIKTRGQQVTLSCSPISGHRSVSWYQQTPGQGLQFLFEYFSETQRNKGNFPGRFSGRQFSNSRSEMNVSTLELGDSALYLCASSGGTGESGNTIYFGEGSWLTVV.

The chain joins TRBV19 to TRBJ1-5, with a possible D match to TRBD1 (5 bases). This CDR3 has 15 amino acids. The germline V gene encodes CDR1 LNHDA and CDR2 SQIVND (reference sequence). Trimming pared 4 bases from V and 0 bases from J, leaving 10 bases between. The CDR3 bases are TGTGCCAGTAGTACGACAGTAATTAGCAATCAGCCCCAGCATTTT. This encodes CASSTTVISNQPQHF.

The V and J genes are TRBV29-1 and TRBJ1-1, with D perhaps matching TRBD1 (5 bases). The CDR3 sequence is 14 residues long. Germline V lookup: CDR1 SQVTM, CDR2 ANQGSEA. V shed 6 bases and J shed 7 bases, with 21 bases lying between them. DNA for the CDR3: TGCAGCGTCAGGAAAGGGGCGGCGGGGAATGAAGCTTTCTTT. Translating it yields CSVRKGAAGNEAFF.

The V and J genes are TRBV24-1 and TRBJ2-3; tentatively, D is TRBD2 (5 bases). V shed 3 bases and J shed 0 bases, with 12 bases lying between them. CDR1 and CDR2 (germline): KGHDR, SFDVKD. The CDR3 is made up of 16 amino acids. CDR3 DNA: TGTGCCACCAGTGATGCACTAGTCCTTAGCACAGATACGCAGTATTTT. This translates into CATSDALVLSTDTQYF.

The chain recombines TRBV7-9 with TRBJ1-5, with D tentatively TRBD1 (6 bases). V dropped 5 bases and J dropped 6 bases, with 29 bases sitting between them. Germline V gene sequence: CDR1 SEHNR, CDR2 FQNEAQ (reference sequence). This CDR3 has 19 residues. The CDR3 is CASSPYGEQGGLTGQPQHF. In nucleotides, the CDR3 is TGTGCCAGCAGCCCCTACGGGGAACAGGGCGGTCTCACCGGTCAGCCCCAGCATTTT.

The V and J genes are TRBV25-1 and TRBJ1-5, with D tentatively TRBD1 (6 bases). The ends were cut back, 1 base at V and 4 bases at J, with 11 bases in the middle. Germline V gives CDR1 MGHDK, CDR2 SYGVNS. CDR3 length equals 15 residues. In DNA, the CDR3 is TGTGCCAGCAGTGAATCGGACAGCAGTAATCAGCCCCAGCATTTT. Translation gives CASSESDSSNQPQHF.

The chain uses TRBV5-1 and TRBJ1-2; D is possibly TRBD1 (5 bases). The CDR3 contains 13 residues. V dropped 4 bases and J dropped 8 bases, with 15 bases sitting between them. The germline V gene has CDR1 SGHRS and CDR2 YFSETQ. The CDR3 here is CASSASGDLGYTF. The CDR3 nucleotides read TGCGCCAGCAGCGCCTCGGGGGATTTGGGCTACACCTTC.

Details on this clone: Other DNA sequences of this sample code for an identical CDR3. V is TRBV6-2 or TRBV6-3 and J is TRBJ2-5, with a tentative D call TRBD1 (6 bases). This CDR3 has 14 residues. The V and J ends lost 1 base and 4 bases respectively, with 10 bases between them. CDR1 and CDR2 from the germline V gene are MNHEY and SVGEGT. In nucleotides, the CDR3 is TGTGCCAGCAGTTACTTCAGGGGACGAGAGACCCAGTACTTC. Its translation: CASSYFRGRETQYF.

The rearrangement uses TRBV6-6 and TRBJ2-7; tentatively, D is TRBD2 (5 bases). This CDR3 is 12 amino acids long. V lost 4 bases to trimming and J lost 3 bases, with 7 bases between them. The V gene's germline CDR1 is MNHNY and CDR2 SVGAGI (reference sequence). CDR3 protein: CASSLAFYEQYF. The DNA of the CDR3 is TGTGCCAGCAGTTTAGCGTTCTACGAGCAGTACTTC.

The chain recombines TRBV18 with TRBJ1-3; D uncertain. Germline V CDR1 and CDR2: KGHSH, LQKENI. The CDR3 is 16 amino acids. Trimming took 1 base from V and 0 from J, leaving 10 bases between them. The CDR3 spells CASSPLGGSSGNTIYF. CDR3 DNA: TGTGCCAGCTCACCACTTGGCGGTTCCTCTGGAAACACCATATATTTT.

The CDR3 is CASQEASGRNNEQFF. The CDR3 region has the DNA TGTGCCAGCCAAGAAGCTAGCGGGAGGAACAATGAGCAGTTCTTC. The gene calls are TRBV5-4 and TRBJ2-1, with 11 bases aligning to TRBD2. This CDR3 contains 15 residues. CDR1 is SGHNT, CDR2 YYREEE, per germline (reference sequence). The ends lost 7 bases at V and 5 bases at J; junction bases unmatched: 8.

CDR3 amino acids: CATSRVPTSGQTQYF. The CDR3 coding sequence is TGTGCCACCAGCAGAGTTCCGACTAGCGGGCAGACCCAGTACTTC. The chain employs TRBV15 and TRBJ2-5; 10 positions agree with TRBD2. Germline trimming cut 1 base from V and 6 bases from J; bases unmatched to any gene: 5. Germline lookup yields CDR1 LNHNV and CDR2 YYDKDF (reference sequence). The CDR3 is 15 amino acids.

CDR3 DNA: TGTGCCAGCACGGTAGGGGGCGCCTCCGACACCGGGGAGCTGTTTTTT. It translates to CASTVGGASDTGELFF. This rearrangement joins TRBV28 to TRBJ2-2; TRBD1 aligns across 7 bases. V was clipped by 7 bases and J by 3 bases; unmatched bases: 11. The CDR3 length is 16 residues. Germline values: CDR1 MDHEN, CDR2 SYDVKM.

The chain is built from TRBV19 and TRBJ2-4; D is possibly TRBD2 (6 bases). The V end lost 6 bases, the J end lost 8 bases, and 20 bases lay between the germline ends. The CDR3 totals 15 residues. Germline V CDR1 and CDR2: LNHDA, SQIVND (reference sequence). The CDR3 sequence: CASRVAGTPRDIQYF. DNA of the CDR3: TGTGCCAGTAGGGTGGCCGGGACTCCACGGGACATTCAGTACTTC. The full variable domain, rest sourced from reference TRBV19 and TRBJ2-4, is DGGITQSPKYLFRKEGQNVTLSCEQNLNHDAMYWYRQDPGQGLRLIYYSQIVNDFQKGDIAEGYSVSREKKESFPLTVTSAQKNPTAFYLCASRVAGTPRDIQYFGAGTRLSVL.